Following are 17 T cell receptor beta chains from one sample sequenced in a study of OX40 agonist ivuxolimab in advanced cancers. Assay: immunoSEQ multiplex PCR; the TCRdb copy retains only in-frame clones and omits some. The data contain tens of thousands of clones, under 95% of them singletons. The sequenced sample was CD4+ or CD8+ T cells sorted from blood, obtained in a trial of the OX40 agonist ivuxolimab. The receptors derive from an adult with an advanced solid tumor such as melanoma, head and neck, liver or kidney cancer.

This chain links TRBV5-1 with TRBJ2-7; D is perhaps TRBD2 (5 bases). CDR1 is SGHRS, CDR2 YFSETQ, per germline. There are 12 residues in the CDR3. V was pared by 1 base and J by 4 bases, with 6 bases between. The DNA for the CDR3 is TGCGCCAGCAGCTTGACGGGATACGAGCAGTACTTC. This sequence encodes CASSLTGYEQYF.

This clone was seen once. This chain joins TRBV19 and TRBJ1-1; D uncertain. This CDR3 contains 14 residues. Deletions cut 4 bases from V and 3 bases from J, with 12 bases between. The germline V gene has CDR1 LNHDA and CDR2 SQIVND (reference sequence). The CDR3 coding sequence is TGTGCCAGTAGTACCCCCCTAGGATACACTGAAGCTTTCTTT. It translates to CASSTPLGYTEAFF.

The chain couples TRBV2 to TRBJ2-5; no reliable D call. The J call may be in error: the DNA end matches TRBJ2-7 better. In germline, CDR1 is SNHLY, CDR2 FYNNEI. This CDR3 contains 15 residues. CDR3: CASRYPDTVAYEQYF. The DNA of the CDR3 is TGTGCCAGCAGGTATCCAGACACTGTTGCCTACGAGCAGTACTTC.

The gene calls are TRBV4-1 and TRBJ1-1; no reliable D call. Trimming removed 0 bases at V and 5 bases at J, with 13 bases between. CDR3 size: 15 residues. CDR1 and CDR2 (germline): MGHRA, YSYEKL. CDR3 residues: CASSQDLGWLTEAFF. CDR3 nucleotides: TGCGCCAGCAGCCAAGATTTAGGGTGGCTAACTGAAGCTTTCTTT.

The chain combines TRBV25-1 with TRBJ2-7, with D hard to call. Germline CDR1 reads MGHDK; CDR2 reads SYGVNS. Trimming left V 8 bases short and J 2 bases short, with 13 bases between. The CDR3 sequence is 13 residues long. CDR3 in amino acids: CASRLAVAYEQYF. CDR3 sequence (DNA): TGTGCCAGCCGTTTGGCGGTAGCCTACGAGCAGTACTTC.

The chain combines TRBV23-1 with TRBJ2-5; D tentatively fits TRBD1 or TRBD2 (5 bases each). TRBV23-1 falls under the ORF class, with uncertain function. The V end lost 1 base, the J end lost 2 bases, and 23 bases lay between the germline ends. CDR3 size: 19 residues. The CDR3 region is CASSQFCTGPPAVQETQYF. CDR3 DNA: TGCGCCAGCAGTCAATTTTGCACGGGACCTCCGGCCGTACAAGAGACCCAGTACTTC.

The CDR3 nucleotides read TGTGCCAGCCGAGCGGCAGGCAACTATGGCTACACCTTC. Amino acid sequence: CASRAAGNYGYTF. The chain employs TRBV27 and TRBJ1-2; D gene uncertain. Germline CDR1 MNHEY, CDR2 SMNVEV (reference sequence). The CDR3 spans 13 residues. V was pared by 8 bases and J by 2 bases, with 12 bases between.

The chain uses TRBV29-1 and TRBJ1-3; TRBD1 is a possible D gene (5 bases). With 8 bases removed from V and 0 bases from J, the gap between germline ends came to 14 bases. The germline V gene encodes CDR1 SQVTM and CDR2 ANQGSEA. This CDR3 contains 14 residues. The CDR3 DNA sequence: TGCAGCATCCTGGGGGGTAACTCTGGAAACACCATATATTTT. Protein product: CSILGGNSGNTIYF.

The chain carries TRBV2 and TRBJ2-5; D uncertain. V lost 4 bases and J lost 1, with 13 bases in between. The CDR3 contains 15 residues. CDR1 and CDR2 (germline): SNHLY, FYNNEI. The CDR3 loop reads CASSGVVGTQETQYF. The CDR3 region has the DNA TGTGCCAGCAGTGGGGTCGTAGGTACCCAAGAGACCCAGTACTTC.

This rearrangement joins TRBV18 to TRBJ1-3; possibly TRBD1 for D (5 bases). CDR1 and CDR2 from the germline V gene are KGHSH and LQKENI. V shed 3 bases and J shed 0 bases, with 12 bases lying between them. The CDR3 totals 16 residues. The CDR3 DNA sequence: TGTGCCAGCTCACCGTCGGGGGACCGCTCTGGAAACACCATATATTTT. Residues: CASSPSGDRSGNTIYF.

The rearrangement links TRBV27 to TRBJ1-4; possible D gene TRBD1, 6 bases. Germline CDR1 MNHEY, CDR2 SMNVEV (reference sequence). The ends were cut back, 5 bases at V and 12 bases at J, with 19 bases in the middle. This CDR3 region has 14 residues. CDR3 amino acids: CASSPMGGKGELFF. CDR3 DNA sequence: TGTGCCAGCAGTCCCATGGGCGGAAAGGGGGAACTGTTTTTT.

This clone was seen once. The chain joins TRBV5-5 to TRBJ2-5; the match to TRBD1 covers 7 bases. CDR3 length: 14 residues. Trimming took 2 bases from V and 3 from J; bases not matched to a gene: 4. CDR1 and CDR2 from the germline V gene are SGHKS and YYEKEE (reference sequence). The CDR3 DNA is TGTGCCAGCAGCTTCGGGACAGCCAAAGAGACCCAGTACTTC. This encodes CASSFGTAKETQYF.

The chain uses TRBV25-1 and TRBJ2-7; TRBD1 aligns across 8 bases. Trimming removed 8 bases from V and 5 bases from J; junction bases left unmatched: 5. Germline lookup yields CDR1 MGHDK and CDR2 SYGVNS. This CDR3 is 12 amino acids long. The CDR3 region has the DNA TGTGCCAGCGGTCAGGGGGCCCACGAGCAGTACTTC. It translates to CASGQGAHEQYF.

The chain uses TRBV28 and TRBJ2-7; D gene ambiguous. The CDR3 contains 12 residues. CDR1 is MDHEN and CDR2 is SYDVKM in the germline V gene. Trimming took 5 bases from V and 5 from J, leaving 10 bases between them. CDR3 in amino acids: CASSLGFHEQYF. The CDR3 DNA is TGTGCCAGCAGTCTAGGGTTTCACGAGCAGTACTTC.

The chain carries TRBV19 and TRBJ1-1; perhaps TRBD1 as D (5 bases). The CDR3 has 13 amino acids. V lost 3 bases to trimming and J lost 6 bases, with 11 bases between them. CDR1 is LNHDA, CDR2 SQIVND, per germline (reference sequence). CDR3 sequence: CASSMQGLAEAFF. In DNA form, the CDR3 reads TGTGCCAGTAGTATGCAGGGTCTCGCTGAAGCTTTCTTT.

The CDR3 loop is CAWRRDRVGEQYF. DNA of the CDR3: TGTGCCTGGAGGCGGGACAGGGTGGGAGAGCAGTACTTC. V is TRBV30 and J is TRBJ2-7, with 9 bases fitting TRBD1. J was trimmed by 7 bases and V by 3 bases; bases with no gene match: 7. Germline CDR1 GTSNPN, CDR2 SVGIG (reference sequence). The CDR3 covers 13 residues.

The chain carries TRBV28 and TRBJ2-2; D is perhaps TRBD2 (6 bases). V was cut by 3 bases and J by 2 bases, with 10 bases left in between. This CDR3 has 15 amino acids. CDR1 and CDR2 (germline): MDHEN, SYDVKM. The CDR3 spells CASSLGTSNTGELFF. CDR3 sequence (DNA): TGTGCCAGCAGTTTGGGGACTTCCAACACCGGGGAGCTGTTTTTT. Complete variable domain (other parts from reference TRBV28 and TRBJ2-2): DVKVTQSSRYLVKRTGEKVFLECVQDMDHENMFWYRQDPGLGLRLIYFSYDVKMKEKGDIPEGYSVSREKKERFSLILESASTNQTSMYLCASSLGTSNTGELFFGEGSRLTVL.